The next 16 T cell receptor beta chains were all read from a single sample in a study of regulatory T cells in long-lasting Graves disease. Construction of the TCR beta libraries employed iRepertoire HTBI primers in conjunction with Arm-PCR of CDR3 regions. TCRdb reprocessed the multiplex PCR reads via MiXCR and lists one record per CDR3 protein. The sample shows about 620,000 distinct CDR3 sequences, about 16% of them seen only once. Sample time point: newly diagnosed GD, antithyroid drugs for less than 3 months. The TCR library was made from RNA extracted from PBMCs. The data also belong to a second study, concerning T cells in Graves' hyperthyroidism and ophthalmopathy.

Sequencing used peripheral blood mononuclear cells (PBMCs), obtained at new diagnosis, from a patient treated with antithyroid drugs. Receptors were obtained from a woman in her twenties or thirties with Graves disease.

This clonotype was detected a few times. This rearrangement joins TRBV7-6 to TRBJ1-5; TRBD1 aligns across 8 bases. The CDR3 consists of 15 residues. Germline CDR1 SGHVS, CDR2 FNYEAQ. J lost 6 bases, V lost 4 bases, and 8 bases had no gene match. The CDR3 protein is CASSSGQGGSQPQHF. The DNA for the CDR3 is TGTGCCAGCAGCTCTGGACAGGGAGGTAGTCAGCCCCAGCATTTT.

The chain employs TRBV28 and TRBJ1-1, with unresolved D. V was pared by 5 bases and J by 0 bases, with 10 bases between. CDR1 is MDHEN and CDR2 is SYDVKM in the germline V gene. CDR3 length: 14 residues. The DNA for the CDR3 is TGTGCCAGCAGTCTCTATACGGTGAACACTGAAGCTTTCTTT. It codes for CASSLYTVNTEAFF.

The V call is TRBV5-1, the J call TRBJ2-7; 12 nucleotides align to TRBD2. Unmatched junction bases numbered 4, after V lost 4 bases and J lost 2 bases. The CDR3 loop spans 15 amino acids. Per germline, CDR1 SGHRS and CDR2 YFSETQ. The CDR3 coding sequence is TGCGCCAGCAGCGCGCGACTAGCGGGGGCCTACGAGCAGTACTTC. It specifies CASSARLAGAYEQYF.

The chain recombines TRBV18 with TRBJ2-5, with 7 bases lining up with TRBD2. Germline assignment: CDR1 KGHSH and CDR2 LQKENI. The junction had 10 bases not matched to a gene; V was cut back by 5 bases and J by 7 bases. The CDR3 totals 14 residues. In nucleotides, the CDR3 is TGTGCCAGCTCAAAGACTAGCATGGGGACGACCCAGTACTTC. This translates into CASSKTSMGTTQYF.

This clonotype was seen only a few times. The chain is built from TRBV4-1 and TRBJ2-5; 8 nucleotides agree with TRBD2. CDR1 is MGHRA and CDR2 is YSYEKL in the germline V gene. Unmatched junction bases numbered 3, after V lost 1 base and J lost 2 bases. CDR3 length equals 15 residues. The CDR3 reads CASSQVGTRQETQYF. DNA of the CDR3: TGCGCCAGCAGCCAAGTTGGGACTAGGCAAGAGACCCAGTACTTC.

This clonotype was seen ten or more times. The chain joins TRBV28 to TRBJ1-5; D is ambiguous. Germline-derived CDR1 and CDR2 are MDHEN and SYDVKM. Trimming cost V 4 bases and J 0 bases, with 13 bases left between them. This CDR3 is built from 16 residues. The CDR3 is CASSWARRVSNQPQHF. The CDR3 DNA sequence: TGTGCCAGCAGTTGGGCCCGGAGGGTTAGCAATCAGCCCCAGCATTTT. Together with reference TRBV28 and TRBJ1-5, the CDR3 gives the full variable domain: DVKVTQSSRYLVKRTGEKVFLECVQDMDHENMFWYRQDPGLGLRLIYFSYDVKMKEKGDIPEGYSVSREKKERFSLILESASTNQTSMYLCASSWARRVSNQPQHFGDGTRLSIL.

There are many counts of this clonotype. Written as DNA, the CDR3 is TGTGCCAGCAGTCTGACTCAACACCCTGGAAACACCATATATTTT. It encodes CASSLTQHPGNTIYF. The chain couples TRBV28 to TRBJ1-3; D is undetermined. This CDR3 is built from 15 residues. Germline assignment: CDR1 MDHEN and CDR2 SYDVKM. V lost 5 bases, J lost 2 bases, and 13 bases lay in between.

A word on this clonotype: A much larger clonotype is one base distant, so this may be a read error. The V call is TRBV7-9, the J call TRBJ2-3; 10 nucleotides agree with TRBD2. CDR3 size: 14 residues. With V trimmed by 5 bases and J by 4 bases, 3 bases remained unmatched. CDR1 is SEHNR, CDR2 FQNEAQ, per germline (reference sequence). The CDR3 is CASSRGTSADTQYF. Written as DNA, the CDR3 is TGTGCCAGCAGCCGCGGGACTAGCGCAGATACGCAGTATTTT.

V and J are TRBV20-1 and TRBJ2-5; 7 positions match TRBD1. The trim removed 5 bases at V and 4 bases at J, leaving 7 bases unmatched. CDR1 is DFQATT, CDR2 SNEGSKA, per germline (reference sequence). This CDR3 region has 13 residues. In DNA form, the CDR3 reads TGCAGTGCTCCCACAGGGGTGGGAGAGACCCAGTACTTC. It is translated as CSAPTGVGETQYF.

This clonotype was seen ten or more times. V is TRBV6-5 and J is TRBJ2-7; 8 bases line up with TRBD2. Per germline, CDR1 MNHEY and CDR2 SVGAGI. The V gene end was trimmed by 2 bases and the J gene end by 1 base; junction bases not matched to a gene: 16. The CDR3 totals 19 residues. The DNA for the CDR3 is TGTGCCAGCAGTTACAAAGGTCGGTCTAGCGGGTCAATTTCCTACGAGCAGTACTTC. Amino acids: CASSYKGRSSGSISYEQYF.

This clonotype has ten or more counts. V and J are TRBV20-1 and TRBJ1-6, with 7 bases fitting TRBD1. The CDR3 loop spans 15 amino acids. Germline CDR1 and CDR2: DFQATT and SNEGSKA (reference sequence). V shed 1 base, J shed 7 bases, and the junction held 7 bases outside the gene matches. The CDR3 DNA follows: TGCAGTGCTAGAGTATTGGGAGGGGGCAATTCACCCCTCCACTTT. It specifies CSARVLGGGNSPLHF.

As to this clonotype: A single base separates this from a much larger clone, so it may be a read error. The gene calls are TRBV2 and TRBJ2-3; D gene uncertain. The CDR3 spans 13 residues. The V end lost 3 bases, the J end lost 3 bases, and 7 bases lay between the germline ends. CDR1 and CDR2 from the germline V gene are SNHLY and FYNNEI. Here the CDR3 DNA reads TGTGCCAGCAGTGATGACGGAACAGATACGCAGTATTTT. Translated, it gives CASSDDGTDTQYF.

In this sample, this clonotype turned up a few times. The chain recombines TRBV3-1 with TRBJ1-2, with D perhaps matching TRBD1 (5 bases). The V end lost 5 bases, the J end lost 3 bases, and 25 bases lay between the germline ends. The CDR3 loop spans 18 amino acids. Germline V gene lookup returns CDR1 LGHDT and CDR2 YNNKEL (reference sequence). For the CDR3, the DNA is TGTGCCAGCAGCTCTCAATCCCAAGCGAGAGGGGTGTACTATGGCTACACCTTC. It translates to CASSSQSQARGVYYGYTF.

The chain joins TRBV15 to TRBJ2-3; D is unresolved. The V and J ends lost 3 bases and 1 base respectively, with 11 bases between them. The germline V gene encodes CDR1 LNHNV and CDR2 YYDKDF (reference sequence). This CDR3 has 15 residues. CDR3 amino acids: CATSSVVVGTDTQYF. CDR3 in DNA: TGTGCCACCAGCAGTGTCGTGGTTGGCACAGATACGCAGTATTTT.

The V and J genes are TRBV19 and TRBJ1-1; D is possibly TRBD1 (5 bases). CDR3 length equals 16 residues. V was trimmed by 7 bases and J by 6 bases, leaving 24 bases between them. Germline lookup yields CDR1 LNHDA and CDR2 SQIVND (reference sequence). CDR3 nucleotides: TGTGCCAGTACTAATCGACAGAAAAGGGGTATCTCTGAAGCTTTCTTT. It yields the protein CASTNRQKRGISEAFF.

This clonotype was picked up one time. The V call is TRBV7-2, the J call TRBJ2-2; 10 bases match TRBD2. The junction had 5 bases not matched to a gene; V was cut back by 7 bases and J by 6 bases. Germline V gives CDR1 SGHTA, CDR2 FQGNSA. The CDR3 sequence is 14 residues long. CDR3 in amino acids: CASTTGLAAGELFF. The CDR3 nucleotides read TGTGCCAGCACCACCGGACTAGCGGCCGGGGAGCTGTTTTTT.